The rows below give T cell receptor beta chains drawn from one sample of a study of cytomegalovirus exposure and HLA in healthy donors. This table comes from immunoSEQ multiplex PCR, and its TCRdb copy is limited to in-frame clones, with some not included. The table has 45,000 to 60,000 clones, over 70% seen once; the top ten hold about 3.1%. Sequencing was done on a sample of PBMCs. The receptors originated from a man aged 18 to 30 in good health and CMV-seronegative. Each CDR3 is given with its conserved first and last residue. The order of the fields is D gene, clone size, V gene, J gene, CDR3 protein, CDR3 DNA. D genes are given only for firm matches. Expanded clones are given a class, and other clones once, few, many or no size at all.

-	-	TRBV21-1	TRBJ2-2	CASSKGLAGDTGELFF	TGTGCCAGCAGCAAAGGACTAGCGGGAGATACCGGGGAGCTGTTTTTT
-	few	TRBV29-1	TRBJ1-1	CSVWLTGYVTEAFF	TGCAGCGTATGGTTAACAGGCTACGTCACTGAAGCTTTCTTT
-	few	TRBV2	TRBJ2-1	CASRETISSYNEQFF	TGTGCCAGCAGGGAGACTATTAGCTCCTACAATGAGCAGTTCTTC
TRBD1	-	TRBV23-1	TRBJ1-5	CASSHSRDRGNQPQHF	TGCGCCAGCAGTCATTCTAGGGACAGGGGGAATCAGCCCCAGCATTTT
-	-	TRBV10-2	TRBJ1-5	CASRSGNNQPQHF	TGCGCCAGCAGGTCAGGGAACAATCAGCCCCAGCATTTT
-	-	TRBV5-4	TRBJ1-1	CATGEWGETEAFF	TGTGCCACCGGGGAGTGGGGGGAGACTGAAGCTTTCTTT
-	few	TRBV29-1	TRBJ1-1	CSVGYGLNTEAFF	TGCAGCGTTGGGTACGGGTTGAACACTGAAGCTTTCTTT
TRBD1	-	TRBV7-2	TRBJ2-2	CASSLGTGSTGELFF	TGTGCCAGCAGCCTCGGGACAGGGAGCACCGGGGAGCTGTTTTTT
-	-	TRBV29-1	TRBJ2-1	CSVGDTGFGEQFF	TGCAGCGTTGGAGATACAGGGTTCGGTGAGCAGTTCTTC
TRBD1	-	TRBV10-1	TRBJ2-7	CASKIQRRDSSYEQYF	TGCGCCAGCAAAATCCAACGCCGGGACAGCTCCTACGAGCAGTACTTC
TRBD1	-	TRBV29-1	TRBJ1-1	CSADRGSEAFF	TGCAGCGCCGACAGGGGGTCTGAAGCTTTCTTT
-	-	TRBV7-8	TRBJ2-7	CASSVILDEQYF	TGTGCCAGCAGCGTTATCCTCGACGAGCAGTACTTC
TRBD2	-	TRBV4-3	TRBJ2-1	CASSQEAGVVNEQFF	TGCGCCAGCAGCCAAGAAGCGGGAGTGGTGAATGAGCAGTTCTTC
-	once	TRBV27	TRBJ2-5	CASSLSRGETQYF	TGTGCCAGCAGTTTATCCCGGGGGGAGACCCAGTACTTC
TRBD2	-	TRBV15	TRBJ2-7	CATSKREGRLEQYF	TGTGCCACCAGCAAACGGGAGGGCCGCCTCGAGCAGTACTTC
-	-	TRBV6-1	TRBJ1-5	CATGTNQPQHF	TGTGCCACCGGGACTAATCAGCCCCAGCATTTT
TRBD1	-	TRBV19	TRBJ2-2	CASSRRGLVGELFF	TGTGCCAGTAGTCGCAGGGGGCTTGTCGGGGAGCTGTTTTTT
TRBD1	once	TRBV7-7	TRBJ2-1	CASSLGQGSYNEQFF	TGTGCTAGCAGTCTGGGACAGGGCTCCTACAATGAGCAGTTCTTC
-	-	TRBV7-8	TRBJ1-3	CASSSPGNSGNTIYF	TGTGCCAGCAGCTCTCCAGGGAATTCTGGAAACACCATATATTTT
-	-	TRBV28	TRBJ1-1	CASSPSVNTEAFF	TGTGCCAGCAGCCCCTCGGTGAACACTGAAGCTTTCTTT
-	few	TRBV4-3	TRBJ2-2	CASSHQGYTGELFF	TGCGCCAGCAGCCACCAGGGGTACACCGGGGAGCTGTTTTTT
-	few	TRBV6-5	TRBJ2-7	CASTSSYEQYF	TGTGCCAGCACGTCTTCCTACGAGCAGTACTTC
-	-	TRBV4-3	TRBJ2-5	CASSQDMVRETQYF	TGCGCCAGCAGCCAAGACATGGTGCGGGAGACCCAGTACTTC
-	-	TRBV10-3	TRBJ1-2	CAISEWREWGYTF	TGTGCCATCAGTGAGTGGAGGGAATGGGGCTACACCTTC
TRBD1	few	TRBV6-1	TRBJ1-4	CASSDRGRDEKLFF	TGTGCCAGCAGTGACAGGGGGCGGGATGAAAAACTGTTTTTT
TRBD2	once	TRBV25-1	TRBJ2-5	CASRAGGPGETQYF	TGTGCCAGCAGAGCGGGAGGGCCGGGGGAGACCCAGTACTTC
TRBD1	-	TRBV5-1	TRBJ2-7	CASSPGRTGMDYEQYF	TGCGCCAGCAGCCCGGGTAGGACAGGGATGGACTACGAGCAGTACTTC
TRBD2	few	TRBV4-3	TRBJ2-1	CASSHEGNGGNEQFF	TGCGCCAGCAGCCACGAAGGGAACGGGGGGAATGAGCAGTTCTTC
-	-	TRBV6-1	TRBJ2-1	CASSPRAPRRNEQFF	TGTGCCAGCAGTCCCCGGGCCCCTAGGAGGAATGAGCAGTTCTTC
TRBD2	-	TRBV5-1	TRBJ2-4	CASSPGLAGDIQYF	TGCGCCAGCAGCCCGGGACTAGCAGGGGACATTCAGTACTTC
-	-	TRBV2	TRBJ1-1	CASSEVGARRVYTEAFF	TGTGCCAGCAGTGAAGTCGGGGCGCGGAGGGTATACACTGAAGCTTTCTTT
-	-	TRBV7-2	TRBJ2-1	CASSLSGGEGYNEQFF	TGTGCCAGCAGCTTATCGGGCGGAGAGGGATACAATGAGCAGTTCTTC
-	-	TRBV6-5	TRBJ1-2	CASSYLTGIYGYTF	TGTGCCAGCAGTTACCTGACAGGAATCTATGGCTACACCTTC
-	once	TRBV7-2	TRBJ2-5	CASSLVRETQYF	TGTGCCAGCAGCTTAGTCCGAGAGACCCAGTACTTC
-	-	TRBV6-1	TRBJ2-1	CASSVDRRIYNEQFF	TGTGCCAGCAGTGTAGACAGGAGAATCTACAATGAGCAGTTCTTC
-	-	TRBV5-6	TRBJ1-4	CASRRGGNEKLFF	TGTGCCAGCAGGCGGGGAGGGAATGAAAAACTGTTTTTT
TRBD2	-	TRBV29-1	TRBJ2-1	CSVEGLAGLYNEQFF	TGCAGCGTGGAAGGACTAGCGGGGCTCTACAATGAGCAGTTCTTC
-	-	TRBV6-1	TRBJ1-2	CASIREGNYGYTF	TGTGCCAGCATAAGAGAGGGTAACTATGGCTACACCTTC
TRBD1	-	TRBV27	TRBJ2-7	CASSLDRGRYEQYF	TGTGCCAGCAGCCTCGACAGGGGGAGGTACGAGCAGTACTTC
-	-	TRBV6-1	TRBJ2-5	CASGKLAPGETQYF	TGTGCCAGCGGTAAACTGGCGCCCGGGGAGACCCAGTACTTC
TRBD1	-	TRBV6-9	TRBJ1-1	CASSQPGQMNTEAFF	TGTGCCAGCAGTCAGCCGGGACAGATGAACACTGAAGCTTTCTTT
-	-	TRBV7-9	TRBJ1-3	CASSHRTEGNTIYF	TGTGCCAGCAGCCATCGGACAGAGGGAAACACCATATATTTT
-	-	TRBV5-4	TRBJ1-2	CASTGDGYGYTF	TGTGCCAGCACAGGGGATGGCTATGGCTACACCTTC
TRBD2	-	TRBV29-1	TRBJ2-1	CSAGLAANNEQFF	TGCAGCGCCGGACTAGCGGCGAACAATGAGCAGTTCTTC
TRBD1	few	TRBV7-8	TRBJ2-1	CASSSKGTGAKYNEQFF	TGTGCCAGCAGCTCGAAAGGGACAGGGGCGAAATACAATGAGCAGTTCTTC